The clone carrying this TCR beta chain has ten or more counts. The V gene lost 6 bases and the J gene lost 3 bases, with 6 bases spanning the gap. Per germline, CDR1 SGHAT and CDR2 FQNNGV. This CDR3 is 13 amino acids long. This sample stems from a study of regulatory T cells in long-lasting Graves disease. As to time point: persistent/refractory GD, antithyroid drugs over 5 years with positive TRAb. The authors made the TCR library using RNA they extracted from PBMCs. Combining iRepertoire HTBI primers with Arm-PCR of CDR3 regions, the authors built TCR beta libraries. Each CDR3 protein is one row after TCRdb ran MiXCR on the multiplex PCR reads. The table records 300,000 to 350,000 distinct CDR3 sequences, about 20% of them present only once.

The sequence derives from a female donor with Graves disease. The sequenced sample was peripheral blood mononuclear cells (PBMCs), obtained when the disease was refractory, from a patient treated with antithyroid drugs. The chain combines TRBV11-2 with TRBJ1-6, with D hard to call. For the CDR3, the DNA is TGTGCCAGCAGACAGTACTATAATTCACCCCTCCACTTT. The encoded protein is CASRQYYNSPLHF.